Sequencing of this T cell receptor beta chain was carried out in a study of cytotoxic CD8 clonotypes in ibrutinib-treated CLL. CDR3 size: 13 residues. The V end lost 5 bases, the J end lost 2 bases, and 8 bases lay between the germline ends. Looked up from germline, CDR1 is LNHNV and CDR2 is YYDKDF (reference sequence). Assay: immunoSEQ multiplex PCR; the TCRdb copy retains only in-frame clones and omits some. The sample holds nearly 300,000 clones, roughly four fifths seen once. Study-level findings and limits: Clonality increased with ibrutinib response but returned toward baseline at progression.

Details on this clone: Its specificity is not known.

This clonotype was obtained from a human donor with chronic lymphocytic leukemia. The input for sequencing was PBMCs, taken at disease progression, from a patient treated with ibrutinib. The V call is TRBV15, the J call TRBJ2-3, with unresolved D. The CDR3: CATSWTITDTQYF. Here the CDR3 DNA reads TGTGCCACCAGCTGGACCATCACAGATACGCAGTATTTT.